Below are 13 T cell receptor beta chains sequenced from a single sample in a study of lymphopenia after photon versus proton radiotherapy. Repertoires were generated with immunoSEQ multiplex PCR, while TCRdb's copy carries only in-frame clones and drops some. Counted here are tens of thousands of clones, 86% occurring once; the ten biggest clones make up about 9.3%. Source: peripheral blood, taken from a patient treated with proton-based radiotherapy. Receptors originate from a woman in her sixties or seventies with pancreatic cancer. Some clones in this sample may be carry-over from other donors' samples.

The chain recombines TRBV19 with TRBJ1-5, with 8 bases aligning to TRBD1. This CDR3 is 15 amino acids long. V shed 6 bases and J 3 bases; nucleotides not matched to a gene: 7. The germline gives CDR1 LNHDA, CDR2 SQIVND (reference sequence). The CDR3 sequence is CASRPPGGFNQPQHF. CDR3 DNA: TGTGCCAGTAGGCCCCCAGGGGGCTTCAATCAGCCCCAGCATTTT.

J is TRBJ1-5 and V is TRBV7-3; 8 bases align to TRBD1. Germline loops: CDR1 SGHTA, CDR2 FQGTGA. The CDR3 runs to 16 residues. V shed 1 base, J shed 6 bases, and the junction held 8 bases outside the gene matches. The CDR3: CASSLIARGRGQPQHF. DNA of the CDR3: TGTGCCAGCAGCTTAATTGCCAGGGGGCGCGGTCAGCCCCAGCATTTT.

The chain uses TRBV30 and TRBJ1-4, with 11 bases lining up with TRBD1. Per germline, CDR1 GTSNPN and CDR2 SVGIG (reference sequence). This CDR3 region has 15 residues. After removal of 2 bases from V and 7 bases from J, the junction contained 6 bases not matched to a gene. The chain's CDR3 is CAWSPPDRGREKLFF. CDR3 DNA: TGTGCCTGGAGTCCCCCGGACAGGGGGCGTGAAAAACTGTTTTTT.

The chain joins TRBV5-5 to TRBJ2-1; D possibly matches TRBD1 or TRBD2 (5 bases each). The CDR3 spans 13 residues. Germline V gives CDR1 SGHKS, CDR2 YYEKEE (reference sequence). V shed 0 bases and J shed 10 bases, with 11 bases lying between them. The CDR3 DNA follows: TGTGCCAGCAGCTTGGAGGGACGCCCAGAGCAGTTCTTC. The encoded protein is CASSLEGRPEQFF.

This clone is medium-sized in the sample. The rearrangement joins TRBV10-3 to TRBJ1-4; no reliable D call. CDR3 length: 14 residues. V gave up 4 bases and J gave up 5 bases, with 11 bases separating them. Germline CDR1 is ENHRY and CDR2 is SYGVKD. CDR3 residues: CAISVESSNEKLFF. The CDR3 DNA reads TGTGCCATCAGTGTGGAGTCCTCAAATGAAAAACTGTTTTTT.

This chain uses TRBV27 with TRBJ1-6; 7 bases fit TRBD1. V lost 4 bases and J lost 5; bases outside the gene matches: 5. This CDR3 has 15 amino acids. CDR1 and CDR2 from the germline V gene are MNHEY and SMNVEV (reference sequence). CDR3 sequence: CASSSRQGDNSPLHF. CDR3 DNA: TGTGCCAGCAGTTCCCGACAGGGTGATAATTCACCCCTCCACTTT.

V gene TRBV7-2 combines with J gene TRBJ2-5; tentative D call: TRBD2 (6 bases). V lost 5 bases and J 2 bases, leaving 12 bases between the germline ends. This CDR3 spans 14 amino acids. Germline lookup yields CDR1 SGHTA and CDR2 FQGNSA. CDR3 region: CASSTSSAQETQYF. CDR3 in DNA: TGTGCCAGCAGCACCTCTAGCGCACAAGAGACCCAGTACTTC. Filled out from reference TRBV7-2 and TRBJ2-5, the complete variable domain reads GAGVSQSPSNKVTEKGKDVELRCDPISGHTALYWYRQSLGQGLEFLIYFQGNSAPDKSGLPSDRFSAERTGGSVSTLTIQRTQQEDSAVYLCASSTSSAQETQYFGPGTRLLVL.

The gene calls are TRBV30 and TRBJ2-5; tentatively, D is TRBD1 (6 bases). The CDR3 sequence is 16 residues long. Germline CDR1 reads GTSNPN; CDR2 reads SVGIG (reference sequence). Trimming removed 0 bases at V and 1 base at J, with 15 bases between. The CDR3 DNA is TGTGCCTGGAGTGTACCCCTAGGGGGTATCCAAGAGACCCAGTACTTC. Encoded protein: CAWSVPLGGIQETQYF. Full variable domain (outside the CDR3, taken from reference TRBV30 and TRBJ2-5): SQTIHQWPATLVQPVGSPLSLECTVEGTSNPNLYWYRQAAGRGLQLLFYSVGIGQISSEVPQNLSASRPQDRQFILSSKKLLLSDSGFYLCAWSVPLGGIQETQYFGPGTRLLVL.

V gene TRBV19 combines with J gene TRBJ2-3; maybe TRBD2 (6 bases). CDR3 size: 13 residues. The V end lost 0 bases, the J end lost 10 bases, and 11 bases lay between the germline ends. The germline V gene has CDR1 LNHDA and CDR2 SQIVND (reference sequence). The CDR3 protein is CASSIDLAMAQYF. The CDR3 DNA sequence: TGTGCCAGTAGTATAGATCTAGCGATGGCGCAGTATTTT.

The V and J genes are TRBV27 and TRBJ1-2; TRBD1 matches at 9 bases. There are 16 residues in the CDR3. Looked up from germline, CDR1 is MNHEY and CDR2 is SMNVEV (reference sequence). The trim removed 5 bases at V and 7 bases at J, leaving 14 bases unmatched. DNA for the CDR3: TGTGCCAGCAGTAATACAGGGGGCCCTTTCGGAGGTGGCTACACCTTC. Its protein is CASSNTGGPFGGGYTF.

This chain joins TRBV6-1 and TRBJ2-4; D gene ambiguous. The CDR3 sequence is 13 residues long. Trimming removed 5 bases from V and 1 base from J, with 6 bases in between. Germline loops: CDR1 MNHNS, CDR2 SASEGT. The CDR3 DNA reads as TGTGCCAGCAGTAGCCCCGCCAAAAACATTCAGTACTTC. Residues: CASSSPAKNIQYF.

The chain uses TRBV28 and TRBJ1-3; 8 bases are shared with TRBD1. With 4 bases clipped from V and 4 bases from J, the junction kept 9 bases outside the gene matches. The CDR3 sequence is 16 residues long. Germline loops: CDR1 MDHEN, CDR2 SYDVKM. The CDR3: CASSSHSQGVGNTIYF. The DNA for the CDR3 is TGTGCCAGCAGTTCACATTCACAGGGGGTCGGAAACACCATATATTTT.

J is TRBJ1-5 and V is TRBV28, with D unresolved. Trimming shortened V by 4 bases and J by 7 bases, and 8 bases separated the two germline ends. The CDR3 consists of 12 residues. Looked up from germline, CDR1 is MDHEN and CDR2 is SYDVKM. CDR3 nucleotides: TGTGCCAGCAGTTCCTCAGGCCAGCCCCAGCATTTT. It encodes CASSSSGQPQHF.